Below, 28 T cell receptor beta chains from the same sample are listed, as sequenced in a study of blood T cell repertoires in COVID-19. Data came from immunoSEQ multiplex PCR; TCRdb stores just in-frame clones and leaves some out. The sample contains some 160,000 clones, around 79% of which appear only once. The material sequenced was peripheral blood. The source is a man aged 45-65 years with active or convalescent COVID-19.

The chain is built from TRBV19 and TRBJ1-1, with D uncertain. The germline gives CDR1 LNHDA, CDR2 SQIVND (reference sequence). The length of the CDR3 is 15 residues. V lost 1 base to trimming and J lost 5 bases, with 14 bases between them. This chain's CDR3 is CASSIGPAGGTEAFF. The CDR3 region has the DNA TGTGCCAGTAGTATAGGGCCCGCCGGAGGGACTGAAGCTTTCTTT.

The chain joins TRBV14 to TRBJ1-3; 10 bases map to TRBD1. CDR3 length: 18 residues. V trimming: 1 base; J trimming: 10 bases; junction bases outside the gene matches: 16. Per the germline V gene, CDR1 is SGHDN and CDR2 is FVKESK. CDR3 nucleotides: TGTGCCAGCAGCCAAGCCCCTGCGACAGGGGGCGCGACCGCAACCATATATTTT. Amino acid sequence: CASSQAPATGGATATIYF. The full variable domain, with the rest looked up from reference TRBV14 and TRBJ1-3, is EAGVTQFPSHSVIEKGQTVTLRCDPISGHDNLYWYRRVMGKEIKFLLHFVKESKQDESGMPNNRFLAERTGGTYSTLKVQPAELEDSGVYFCASSQAPATGGATATIYFGEGSWLTVV.

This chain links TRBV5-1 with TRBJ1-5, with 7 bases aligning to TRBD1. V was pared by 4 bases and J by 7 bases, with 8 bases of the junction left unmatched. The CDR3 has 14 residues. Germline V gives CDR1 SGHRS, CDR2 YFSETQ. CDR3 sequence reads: CASSMTGTGQPQHF. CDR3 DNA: TGCGCCAGCAGCATGACAGGGACGGGGCAGCCCCAGCATTTT. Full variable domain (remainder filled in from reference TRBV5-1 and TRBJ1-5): KAGVTQTPRYLIKTRGQQVTLSCSPISGHRSVSWYQQTPGQGLQFLFEYFSETQRNKGNFPGRFSGRQFSNSRSEMNVSTLELGDSALYLCASSMTGTGQPQHFGDGTRLSIL.

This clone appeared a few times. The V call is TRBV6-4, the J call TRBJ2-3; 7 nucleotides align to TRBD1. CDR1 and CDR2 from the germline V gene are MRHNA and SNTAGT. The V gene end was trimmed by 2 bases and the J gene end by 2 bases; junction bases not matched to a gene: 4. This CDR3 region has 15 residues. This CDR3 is CASSDRTGDTDTQYF. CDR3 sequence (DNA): TGTGCCAGCAGTGACCGGACAGGCGACACAGATACGCAGTATTTT.

This chain's CDR3 is CASSSPTGGGYTF. The CDR3 bases are TGTGCCAGCAGCAGCCCCACAGGGGGTGGCTACACCTTC. The chain recombines TRBV21-1 with TRBJ1-2; the table's TRBD1 call for D was not verified on the DNA. TRBV21-1 constitutes a pseudogene. This CDR3 has 13 amino acids.

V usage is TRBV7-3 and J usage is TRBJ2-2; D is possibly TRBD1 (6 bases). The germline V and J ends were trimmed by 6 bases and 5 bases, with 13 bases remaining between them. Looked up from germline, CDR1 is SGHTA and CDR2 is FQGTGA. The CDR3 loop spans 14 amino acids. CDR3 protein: CASRKGQETGELFF. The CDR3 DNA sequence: TGTGCCAGCAGGAAGGGACAAGAGACCGGGGAGCTGTTTTTT.

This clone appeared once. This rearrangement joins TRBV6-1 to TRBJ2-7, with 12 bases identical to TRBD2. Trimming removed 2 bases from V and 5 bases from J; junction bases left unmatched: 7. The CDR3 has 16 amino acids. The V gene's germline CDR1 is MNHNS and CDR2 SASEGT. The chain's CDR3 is CASSETGLAGGNEQYF. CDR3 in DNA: TGTGCCAGCAGTGAAACGGGCCTAGCGGGAGGGAACGAGCAGTACTTC.

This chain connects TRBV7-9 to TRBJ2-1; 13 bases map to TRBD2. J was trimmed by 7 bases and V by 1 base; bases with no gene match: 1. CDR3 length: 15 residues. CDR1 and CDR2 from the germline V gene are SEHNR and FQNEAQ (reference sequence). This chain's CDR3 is CASSLGTSGRNEQFF. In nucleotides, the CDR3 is TGTGCCAGCAGCTTAGGGACTAGCGGGAGAAATGAGCAGTTCTTC.

The CDR3 here is CASSGGGQITDTQYF. CDR3 coding DNA: TGTGCCAGCAGCGGGGGCGGACAAATAACAGATACGCAGTATTTT. The rearrangement joins TRBV9 to TRBJ2-3; possibly TRBD1 for D (5 bases). The V and J ends lost 3 bases and 3 bases respectively, with 14 bases between them. The CDR3 runs 15 residues. Germline V gene sequence: CDR1 SGDLS, CDR2 YYNGEE.

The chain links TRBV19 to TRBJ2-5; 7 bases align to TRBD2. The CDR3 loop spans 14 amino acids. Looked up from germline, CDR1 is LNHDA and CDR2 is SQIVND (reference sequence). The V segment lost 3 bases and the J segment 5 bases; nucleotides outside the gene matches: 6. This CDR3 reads CASSMAGVGETQYF. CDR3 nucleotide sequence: TGTGCCAGTAGTATGGCGGGGGTTGGCGAGACCCAGTACTTC.

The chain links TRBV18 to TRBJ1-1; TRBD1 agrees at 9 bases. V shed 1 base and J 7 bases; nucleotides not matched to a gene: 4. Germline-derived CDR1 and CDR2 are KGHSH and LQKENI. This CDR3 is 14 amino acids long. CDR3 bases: TGTGCCAGCTCACCACGGACAGGGGCAGGTGAAGCTTTCTTT. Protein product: CASSPRTGAGEAFF.

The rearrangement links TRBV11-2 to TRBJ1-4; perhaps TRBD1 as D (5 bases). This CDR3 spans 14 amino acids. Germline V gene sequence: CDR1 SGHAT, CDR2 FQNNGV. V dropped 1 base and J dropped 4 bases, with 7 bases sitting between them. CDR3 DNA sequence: TGTGCCAGCAGCTTAGGACAGATTAATGAAAAACTGTTTTTT. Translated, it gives CASSLGQINEKLFF.

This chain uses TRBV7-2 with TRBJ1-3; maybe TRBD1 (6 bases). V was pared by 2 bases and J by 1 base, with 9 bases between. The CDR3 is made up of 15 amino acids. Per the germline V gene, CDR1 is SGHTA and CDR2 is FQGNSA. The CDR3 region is CASSLLRGSGNTIYF. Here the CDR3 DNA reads TGTGCCAGCAGCTTACTCAGGGGTTCTGGAAACACCATATATTTT.

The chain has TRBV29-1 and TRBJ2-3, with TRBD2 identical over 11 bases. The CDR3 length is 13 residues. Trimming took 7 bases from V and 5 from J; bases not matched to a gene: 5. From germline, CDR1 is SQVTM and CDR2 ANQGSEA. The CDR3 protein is CSATSGSQDTQYF. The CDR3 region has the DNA TGCAGCGCAACTAGCGGGAGTCAAGATACGCAGTATTTT.

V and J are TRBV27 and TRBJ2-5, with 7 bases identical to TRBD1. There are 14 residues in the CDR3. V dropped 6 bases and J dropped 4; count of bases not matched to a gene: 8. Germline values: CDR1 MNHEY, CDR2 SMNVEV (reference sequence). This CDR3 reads CASRTGTAPETQYF. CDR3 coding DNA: TGTGCCAGCAGGACCGGGACAGCACCAGAGACCCAGTACTTC.

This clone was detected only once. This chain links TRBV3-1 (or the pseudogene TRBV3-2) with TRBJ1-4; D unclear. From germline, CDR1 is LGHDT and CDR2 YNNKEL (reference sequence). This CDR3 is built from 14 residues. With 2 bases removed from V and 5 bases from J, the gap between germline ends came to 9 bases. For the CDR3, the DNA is TGTGCCAGCAGCCAACACACCGGGAATGAAAAACTGTTTTTT. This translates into CASSQHTGNEKLFF.

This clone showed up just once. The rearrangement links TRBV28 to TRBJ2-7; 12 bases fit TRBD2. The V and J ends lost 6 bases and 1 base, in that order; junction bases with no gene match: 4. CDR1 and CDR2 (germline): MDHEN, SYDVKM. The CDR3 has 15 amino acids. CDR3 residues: CASRLTSGSSYEQYF. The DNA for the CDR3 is TGTGCCAGCAGGTTGACTAGCGGGAGTTCCTACGAGCAGTACTTC.

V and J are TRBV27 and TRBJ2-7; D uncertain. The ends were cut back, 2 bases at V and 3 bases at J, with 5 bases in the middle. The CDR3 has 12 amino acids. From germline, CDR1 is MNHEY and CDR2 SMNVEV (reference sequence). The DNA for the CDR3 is TGTGCCAGCAGTTTAAATCGCTACGAGCAGTACTTC. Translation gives CASSLNRYEQYF.

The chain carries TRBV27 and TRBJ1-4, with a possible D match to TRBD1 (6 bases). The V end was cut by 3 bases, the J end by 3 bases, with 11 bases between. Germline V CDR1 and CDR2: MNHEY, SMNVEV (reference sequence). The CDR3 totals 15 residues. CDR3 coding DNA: TGTGCCAGCAGTTTGTTACAGGGCGCTAATGAAAAACTGTTTTTT. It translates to CASSLLQGANEKLFF.

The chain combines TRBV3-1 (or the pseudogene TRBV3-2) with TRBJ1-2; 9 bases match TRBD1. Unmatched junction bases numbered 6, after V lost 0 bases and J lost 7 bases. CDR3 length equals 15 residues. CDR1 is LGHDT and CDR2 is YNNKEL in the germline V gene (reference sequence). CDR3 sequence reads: CASSQDWGTGSGYTF. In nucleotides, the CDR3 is TGTGCCAGCAGCCAAGACTGGGGGACAGGGTCTGGCTACACCTTC.

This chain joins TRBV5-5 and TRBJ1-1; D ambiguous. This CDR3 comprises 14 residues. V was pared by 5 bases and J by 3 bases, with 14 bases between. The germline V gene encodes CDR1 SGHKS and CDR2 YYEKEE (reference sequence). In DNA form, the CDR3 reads TGTGCCAGCAGTGGGCAGCTCCTGGACACTGAAGCTTTCTTT. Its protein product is CASSGQLLDTEAFF.

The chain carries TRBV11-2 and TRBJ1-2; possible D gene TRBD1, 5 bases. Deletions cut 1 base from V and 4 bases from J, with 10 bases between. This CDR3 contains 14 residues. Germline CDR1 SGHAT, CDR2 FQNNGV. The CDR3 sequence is CASSLAGDFYGYTF. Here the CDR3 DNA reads TGTGCCAGCAGCTTAGCGGGGGACTTCTATGGCTACACCTTC.

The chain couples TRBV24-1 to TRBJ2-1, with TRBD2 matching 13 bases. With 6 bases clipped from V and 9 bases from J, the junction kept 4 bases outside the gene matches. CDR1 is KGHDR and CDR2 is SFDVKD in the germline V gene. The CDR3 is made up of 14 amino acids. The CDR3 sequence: CATSTGLAGREQFF. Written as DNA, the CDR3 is TGTGCCACCAGTACGGGACTAGCGGGACGTGAGCAGTTCTTC.

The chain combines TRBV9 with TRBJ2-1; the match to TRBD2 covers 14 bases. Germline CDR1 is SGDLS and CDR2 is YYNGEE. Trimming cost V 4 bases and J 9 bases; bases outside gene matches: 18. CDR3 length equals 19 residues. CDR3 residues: CASSLFGTSGSYGMGEQFF. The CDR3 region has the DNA TGTGCCAGCAGCCTTTTCGGGACTAGCGGGAGTTATGGTATGGGTGAGCAGTTCTTC.

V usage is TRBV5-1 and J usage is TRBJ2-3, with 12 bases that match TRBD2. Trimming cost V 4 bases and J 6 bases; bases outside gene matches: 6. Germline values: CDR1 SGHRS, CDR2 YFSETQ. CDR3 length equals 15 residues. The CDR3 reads CASSPWTSGEDTQYF. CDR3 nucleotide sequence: TGCGCCAGCAGCCCATGGACTAGCGGGGAGGATACGCAGTATTTT.

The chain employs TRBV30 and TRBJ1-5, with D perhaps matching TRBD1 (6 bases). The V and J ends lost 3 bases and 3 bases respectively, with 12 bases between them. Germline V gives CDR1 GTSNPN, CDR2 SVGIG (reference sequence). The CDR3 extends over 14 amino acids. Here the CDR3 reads CAWSLRDTNQPQHF. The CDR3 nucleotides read TGTGCCTGGAGCCTCCGGGACACCAATCAGCCCCAGCATTTT.

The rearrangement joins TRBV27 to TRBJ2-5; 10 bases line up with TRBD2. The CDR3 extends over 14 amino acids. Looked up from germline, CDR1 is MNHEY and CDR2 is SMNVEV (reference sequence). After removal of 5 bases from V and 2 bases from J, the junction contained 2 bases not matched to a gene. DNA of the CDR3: TGTGCCAGCAGTCGGACTAGCGGACAAGAGACCCAGTACTTC. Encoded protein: CASSRTSGQETQYF.

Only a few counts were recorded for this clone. The CDR3 sequence is CASSYSTSQGECAFF. CDR3 nucleotides: TGTGCCAGCAGTTACTCGACTTCTCAGGGGGAGTGCGCTTTCTTT. The rearrangement uses TRBV6-5 and TRBJ1-1, with 7 bases identical to TRBD1. The length of the CDR3 is 15 residues. The germline V gene encodes CDR1 MNHEY and CDR2 SVGAGI. The ends lost 0 bases at V and 11 bases at J; junction bases unmatched: 12.